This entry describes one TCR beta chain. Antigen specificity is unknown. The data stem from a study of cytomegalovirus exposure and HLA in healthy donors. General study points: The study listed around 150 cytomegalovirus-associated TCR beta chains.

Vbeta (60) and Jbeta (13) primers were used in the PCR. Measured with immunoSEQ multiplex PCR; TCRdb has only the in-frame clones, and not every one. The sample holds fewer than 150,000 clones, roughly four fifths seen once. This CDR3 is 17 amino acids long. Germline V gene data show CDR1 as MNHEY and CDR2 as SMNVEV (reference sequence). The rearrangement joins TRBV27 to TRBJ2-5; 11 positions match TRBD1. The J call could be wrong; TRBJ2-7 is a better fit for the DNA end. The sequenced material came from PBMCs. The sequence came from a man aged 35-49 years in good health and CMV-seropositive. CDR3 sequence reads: CASSFQPGQGVPHEQYF. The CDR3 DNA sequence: TGTGCCAGCAGTTTTCAGCCGGGACAGGGGGTCCCCCACGAGCAGTACTTC.